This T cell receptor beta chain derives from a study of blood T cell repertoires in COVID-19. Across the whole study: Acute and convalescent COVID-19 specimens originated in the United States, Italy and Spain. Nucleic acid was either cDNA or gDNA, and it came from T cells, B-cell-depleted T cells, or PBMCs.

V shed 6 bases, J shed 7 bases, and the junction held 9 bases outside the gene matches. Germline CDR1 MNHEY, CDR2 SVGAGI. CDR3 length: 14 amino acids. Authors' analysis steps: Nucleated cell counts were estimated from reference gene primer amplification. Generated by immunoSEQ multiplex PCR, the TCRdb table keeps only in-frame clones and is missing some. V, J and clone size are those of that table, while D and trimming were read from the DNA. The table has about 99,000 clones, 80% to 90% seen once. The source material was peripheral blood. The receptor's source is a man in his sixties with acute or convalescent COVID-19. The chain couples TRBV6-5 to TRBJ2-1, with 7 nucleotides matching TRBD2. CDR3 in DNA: TGTGCCAGCAGAAACCGCGGACTAGAAAATGAGCAGTTCTTC. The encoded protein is CASRNRGLENEQFF.